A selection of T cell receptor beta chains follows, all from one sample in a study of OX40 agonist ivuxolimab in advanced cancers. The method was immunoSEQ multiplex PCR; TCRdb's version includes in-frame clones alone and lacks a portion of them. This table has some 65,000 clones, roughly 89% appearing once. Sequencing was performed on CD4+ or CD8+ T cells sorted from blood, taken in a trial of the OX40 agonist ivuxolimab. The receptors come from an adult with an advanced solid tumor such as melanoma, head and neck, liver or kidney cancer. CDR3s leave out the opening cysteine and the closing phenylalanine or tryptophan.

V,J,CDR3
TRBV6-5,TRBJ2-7,ASRVTGTYEQY
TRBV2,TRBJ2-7,AIVRDRDFYEQY
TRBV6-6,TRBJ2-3,ASSPTSASGADTQY
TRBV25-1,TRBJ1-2,ASSLTGGYGYT
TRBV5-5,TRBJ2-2,ASSPTLGELF
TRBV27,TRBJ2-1,ATWDRNEQF
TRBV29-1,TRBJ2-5,SVDDRGETQY
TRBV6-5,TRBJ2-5,ASSYSGPTVAETQY
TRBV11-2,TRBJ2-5,ASSLEAGGRETQY
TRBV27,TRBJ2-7,ASSPLGGGEQY
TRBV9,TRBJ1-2,ASSVHRDSLDYGYT
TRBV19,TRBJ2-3,ASSLAGDTQY
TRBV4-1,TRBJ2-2,ASSVLNTGELF
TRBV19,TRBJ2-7,ASSTSLAESSYEQY
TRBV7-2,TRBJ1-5,ASSLRVFSNQPQH
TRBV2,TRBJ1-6,AHMGAGSVH
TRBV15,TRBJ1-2,ATREQGNYGYT
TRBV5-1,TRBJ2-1,ASSHGGYEQF
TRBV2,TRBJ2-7,ASSEGASGRASSYEQY
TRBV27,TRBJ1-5,ASSLSRVNQPQH
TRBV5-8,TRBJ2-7,ASSLGGNKYEQY
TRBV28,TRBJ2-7,ASSLWSTPYEQY
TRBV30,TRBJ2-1,ASQRGGSYNEQF
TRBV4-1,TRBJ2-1,ASSRVLAGGPGYNEQF
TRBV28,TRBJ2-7,ASSLPNYEQY
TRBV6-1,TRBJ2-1,ASRRDRGYYNEQF
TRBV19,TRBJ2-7,ASSIAGISYEQY
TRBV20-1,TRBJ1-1,SASENTEAF
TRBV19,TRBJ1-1,ASATGGVAEAF
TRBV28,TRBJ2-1,ASSRRLGEQF
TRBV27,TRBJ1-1,ASSRQGTNTEAF
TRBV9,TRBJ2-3,ASSVGSKLGLGGGTDTQY
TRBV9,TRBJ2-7,ASSVAGTYEQY
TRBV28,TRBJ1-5,ASSFSRGNQPQH
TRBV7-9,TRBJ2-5,ASSPGVDETQY
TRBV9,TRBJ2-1,ASTLSGGASSHEQF
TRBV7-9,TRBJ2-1,ASSLVSGGAYEQF
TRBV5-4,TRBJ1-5,ASSLGSQPQH
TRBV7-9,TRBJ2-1,ASAASGLVQDEQF
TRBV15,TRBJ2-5,ATSRDRRDRGKETQY
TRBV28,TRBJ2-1,ASGPWGERANEQF
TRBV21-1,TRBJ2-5,ASSRLLTRWLETQY
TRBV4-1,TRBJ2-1,ASSQEVPEAAYNEQF